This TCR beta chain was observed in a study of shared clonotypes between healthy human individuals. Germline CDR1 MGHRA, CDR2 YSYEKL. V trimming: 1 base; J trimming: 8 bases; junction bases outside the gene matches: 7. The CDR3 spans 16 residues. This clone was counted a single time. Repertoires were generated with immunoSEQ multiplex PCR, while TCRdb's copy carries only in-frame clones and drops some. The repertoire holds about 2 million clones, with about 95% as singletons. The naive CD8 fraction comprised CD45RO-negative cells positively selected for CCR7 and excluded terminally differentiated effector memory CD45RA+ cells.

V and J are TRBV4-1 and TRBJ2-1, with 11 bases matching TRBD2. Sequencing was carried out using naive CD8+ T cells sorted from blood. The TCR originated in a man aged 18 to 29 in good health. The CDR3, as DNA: TGCGCCAGCAGCCAAGGAAGGCAGACTAGCGGGGATGAGCAGTTCTTC. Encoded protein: CASSQGRQTSGDEQFF.